This T cell receptor beta chain was identified in a study of cytomegalovirus exposure and HLA in healthy donors. Study results and limitations: 87-base-pair reads could not separate some V segments, including TRBV6-2 and TRBV6-3. For TCR beta chains, V- and J-gene trimming was later linked to a missense DCLRE1C variant. In vitro experiments confirmed that three CMV-associated chains were specific for CMV antigens. Within a later analysis, the majority of CMV-associated TCR beta chains appeared HLA-restricted.

V was clipped by 6 bases and J by 3 bases, with 11 bases between them. The CDR3 totals 14 residues. The germline V gene encodes CDR1 LNHNV and CDR2 YYDKDF (reference sequence). A few counts support this clone. Its target is unknown. Primers included in the PCR were 60 Vbeta and 13 Jbeta primers. Sequencing used immunoSEQ multiplex PCR; TCRdb keeps in-frame clones, though not all of them. The data contain around 110,000 clones, roughly 80% of them singletons. The chain has TRBV15 and TRBJ2-2, with D unresolved. The TCR sequence derives from a man in his thirties or forties in good health and CMV-seronegative. What was sequenced was PBMCs. CDR3 coding DNA: TGTGCCACCAGAGTAGATTTAGACACCGGGGAGCTGTTTTTT. It codes for CATRVDLDTGELFF.